This entry lists 15 T cell receptor beta chains sequenced from one sample in a study of control samples from healthy donors and cancer patients. The assay was immunoSEQ multiplex PCR, and TCRdb's table has in-frame clones only and misses some. Here the sample spans just over 150,000 clones, approximately 90% being singletons. Sequencing was performed on blood. All receptors derive from a man aged 25 to 45 in good health.

The chain links TRBV29-1 to TRBJ1-2, with TRBD1 matching over 9 bases. Germline V gives CDR1 SQVTM, CDR2 ANQGSEA. The CDR3 consists of 11 residues. The J segment lost 12 bases and the V segment lost 2 bases, leaving 4 bases of the junction unmatched. CDR3 in amino acids: CSVESGTGHTF. The CDR3 coding sequence is TGCAGCGTTGAATCCGGGACAGGGCACACCTTC.

V usage is TRBV5-1 and J usage is TRBJ2-7, with 8 positions matching TRBD2. Germline V gene sequence: CDR1 SGHRS, CDR2 YFSETQ. This CDR3 region has 15 residues. After removal of 0 bases from V and 0 bases from J, the junction contained 2 bases not matched to a gene. CDR3: CASSLGGTSSYEQYF. Written as DNA, the CDR3 is TGCGCCAGCAGCTTGGGGGGGACTAGCTCCTACGAGCAGTACTTC.

The V and J genes are TRBV2 and TRBJ1-1; weak D call: TRBD1 (5 bases). Looked up from germline, CDR1 is SNHLY and CDR2 is FYNNEI. V lost 6 bases and J 0 bases, leaving 14 bases between the germline ends. CDR3 length equals 15 residues. CDR3 amino acids: CASRDQGRMNTEAFF. The DNA of the CDR3 is TGTGCCAGCAGGGACCAGGGCCGGATGAACACTGAAGCTTTCTTT. The variable domain in full, with the rest retrieved from reference TRBV2 and TRBJ1-1, is EPEVTQTPSHQVTQMGQEVILRCVPISNHLYFYWYRQILGQKVEFLVSFYNNEISEKSEIFDDQFSVERPDGSNFTLKIRSTKLEDSAMYFCASRDQGRMNTEAFFGQGTRLTVV.

The chain links TRBV3-1 (or the pseudogene TRBV3-2) to TRBJ1-1, with D possibly being TRBD1 (5 bases). Germline V gene data show CDR1 as LGHDT and CDR2 as YNNKEL (reference sequence). Trimming shortened V by 8 bases and J by 6 bases, and 16 bases separated the two germline ends. The CDR3 runs to 13 residues. CDR3 sequence reads: CASGADVGAEAFF. The CDR3 DNA reads TGTGCCAGCGGGGCTGATGTGGGTGCTGAAGCTTTCTTT.

This chain uses TRBV4-1 with TRBJ1-5; unclear D gene. The germline CDR1 and CDR2 sequences are MGHRA and YSYEKL. This CDR3 is built from 15 residues. V dropped 4 bases and J dropped 4 bases, with 14 bases sitting between them. CDR3 nucleotides: TGCGCCAGCAGCCCTCCGGGCAGCCGTAATCAGCCCCAGCATTTT. This encodes CASSPPGSRNQPQHF.

V is TRBV5-1 and J is TRBJ1-2, with 8 bases lining up with TRBD1. J lost 2 bases, V lost 5 bases, and 8 bases had no gene match. This CDR3 region has 15 residues. Germline V CDR1 and CDR2: SGHRS, YFSETQ. CDR3 protein: CASRLGTGVNYGYTF. DNA of the CDR3: TGCGCCAGCAGGTTAGGGACAGGTGTCAACTATGGCTACACCTTC.

The chain has TRBV9 and TRBJ1-6, with D possibly matching TRBD1 (5 bases). Germline lookup yields CDR1 SGDLS and CDR2 YYNGEE. V lost 4 bases, J lost 0 bases, and 17 bases lay in between. The CDR3 is 18 amino acids. The CDR3 protein is CASSQARDRSSYNSPLHF. The CDR3, as DNA: TGTGCCAGCAGCCAAGCCAGGGACCGGAGCTCCTATAATTCACCCCTCCACTTT.

The chain joins TRBV7-9 to TRBJ1-3; D is uncertain. Trimming left V 2 bases short and J 0 bases short, with 11 bases between. The CDR3 has 16 residues. Germline CDR1 and CDR2: SEHNR and FQNEAQ (reference sequence). CDR3 in amino acids: CASSLLDQFSGNTIYF. CDR3 in DNA: TGTGCCAGCAGCTTACTGGACCAGTTCTCTGGAAACACCATATATTTT. Supplemented by reference TRBV7-9 and TRBJ1-3, the full variable domain reads DTGVSQNPRHKITKRGQNVTFRCDPISEHNRLYWYRQTLGQGPEFLTYFQNEAQLEKSRLLSDRFSAERPKGSFSTLEIQRTEQGDSAMYLCASSLLDQFSGNTIYFGEGSWLTVV.

The chain joins TRBV6-5 to TRBJ2-7, with 11 nucleotides matching TRBD1. CDR3 size: 15 residues. In germline, CDR1 is MNHEY, CDR2 SVGAGI. J was trimmed by 0 bases and V by 7 bases; bases with no gene match: 5. The CDR3 nucleotides read TGTGCCAGCAACCGGGACAGGGGGAGCTCCTACGAGCAGTACTTC. Translating gives CASNRDRGSSYEQYF.

The V call is TRBV5-4, the J call TRBJ2-2, with 9 bases fitting TRBD2. The V and J ends lost 10 bases and 7 bases, in that order; junction bases with no gene match: 14. From germline, CDR1 is SGHNT and CDR2 YYREEE (reference sequence). The CDR3 is made up of 15 amino acids. The CDR3 reads CAGARGIAGDGELFF. Here the CDR3 DNA reads TGTGCCGGAGCACGGGGGATAGCGGGAGACGGGGAGCTGTTTTTT.

The chain is built from TRBV19 and TRBJ2-7; TRBD1 is a possible D gene (6 bases). Germline V lookup: CDR1 LNHDA, CDR2 SQIVND (reference sequence). The CDR3 is 13 amino acids. Between the trimmed V and J ends, which lost 4 bases and 3 bases, there was a span of 10 bases. CDR3 residues: CASSKGQRYEQYF. The CDR3 nucleotides read TGTGCCAGTAGTAAGGGACAACGCTACGAGCAGTACTTC.

This rearrangement joins TRBV25-1 to TRBJ1-2; tentatively, D is TRBD1 (5 bases). Germline loops: CDR1 MGHDK, CDR2 SYGVNS. Trimming took off 6 bases at V and 7 bases at J, with 12 bases between the two ends. The CDR3 is 12 amino acids. CDR3 amino acids: CASSEGLGGYTF. Written as DNA, the CDR3 is TGTGCCAGCAGCGAGGGGCTGGGTGGCTACACCTTC.

The chain is built from TRBV10-2 and TRBJ2-1; D remains unclear. Per germline, CDR1 WSHSY and CDR2 SAAADI. This CDR3 is 13 amino acids long. V was trimmed by 8 bases and J by 7 bases, leaving 15 bases between them. Here the CDR3 DNA reads TGCGCCAGCGGGCTAGGTTTAGGAAATGAGCAGTTCTTC. Residues: CASGLGLGNEQFF.

A single count supports this clone. The J gene is TRBJ2-5, the V gene TRBV6-2 or TRBV6-3, with D perhaps assigned TRBD1 or TRBD2 (5 bases each). The germline V gene encodes CDR1 MNHEY and CDR2 SVGEGT. This CDR3 is built from 15 residues. Trimming took off 0 bases at V and 5 bases at J, with 13 bases between the two ends. The CDR3 here is CASSYSSGSRETQYF. The CDR3, as DNA: TGTGCCAGCAGTTACTCATCAGGGAGCAGGGAGACCCAGTACTTC.

This clone was observed a single time. The genes are TRBV7-6 and TRBJ2-3; 12 bases are a match to TRBD2. V trimming: 6 bases; J trimming: 0 bases; junction bases outside the gene matches: 1. CDR1 and CDR2 (germline): SGHVS, FNYEAQ. CDR3 length: 15 residues. The CDR3 sequence is CASSGTSGSTDTQYF. CDR3 nucleotide sequence: TGTGCCAGCAGTGGGACTAGCGGGAGCACAGATACGCAGTATTTT.